This T cell receptor beta chain is from a study of naive and memory T cell subsets. Four PCR rounds used nested alpha and beta constant region primers plus the SP2 primer. Each CDR3 protein is one row after TCRdb ran MiXCR on the 5' RACE reads. The sample contains over 45,000 distinct CDR3 sequences, over 3.5% of which appear only once. Many counts were recorded for this clonotype. TCR cDNA received a 3' ligated oligonucleotide that carried a UMI. V lost 0 bases and J lost 7, with 7 bases in between. The CDR3 length is 13 residues. CDR1 and CDR2 (germline): SGHTA, FQGTGA. The V and J genes are TRBV7-3 and TRBJ2-1; unclear D gene. This TCR was recovered from a female donor in good health. CDR3 in DNA: TGTGCCAGCAGCTTAACTTCGGCGAATGAGCAGTTCTTC. It specifies CASSLTSANEQFF.